This T cell receptor beta chain was obtained from a study of cytomegalovirus exposure and HLA in healthy donors. Study-level findings and limits: An analysis done earlier found most TCR beta V segments productive about 87% or about 30% of the time. In a later analysis, compared with equally common non-associated chains, HLA-associated beta chains were more expanded.

PCR amplification relied on 60 Vbeta primers (plus 13 Jbeta primers). Using immunoSEQ multiplex PCR, the repertoire was profiled, and TCRdb retains in-frame clones only, with some absent. The data show about 100,000 clones, with about three quarters seen just once and 13% to 15% held by the top ten. Germline CDR1 is MNHNS and CDR2 is SASEGT. V trimming: 6 bases; J trimming: 6 bases; junction bases outside the gene matches: 6. The CDR3 loop spans 14 amino acids. As to this clone: Its antigen is not known.

The sequence was collected from a male donor in good health and CMV-seropositive. Sequencing was done on a sample of PBMCs. The chain uses TRBV6-1 and TRBJ2-2, with 8 bases aligning to TRBD2. The CDR3 nucleotides are TGTGCCAGCAGACGGGGGGGAGGGGCCGGGGAGCTGTTTTTT. Translating gives CASRRGGGAGELFF.